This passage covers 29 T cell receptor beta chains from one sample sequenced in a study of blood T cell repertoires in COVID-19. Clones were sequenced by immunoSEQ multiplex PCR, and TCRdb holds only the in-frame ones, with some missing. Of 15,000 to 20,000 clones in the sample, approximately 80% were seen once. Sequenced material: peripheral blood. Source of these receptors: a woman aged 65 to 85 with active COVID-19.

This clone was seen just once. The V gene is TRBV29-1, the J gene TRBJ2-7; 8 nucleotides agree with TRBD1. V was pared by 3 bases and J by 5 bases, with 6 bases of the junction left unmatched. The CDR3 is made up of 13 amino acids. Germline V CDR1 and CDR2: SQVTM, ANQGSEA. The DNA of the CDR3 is TGCAGCGTTGAGGAGGGCAGGGGGCACGAGCAGTACTTC. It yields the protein CSVEEGRGHEQYF.

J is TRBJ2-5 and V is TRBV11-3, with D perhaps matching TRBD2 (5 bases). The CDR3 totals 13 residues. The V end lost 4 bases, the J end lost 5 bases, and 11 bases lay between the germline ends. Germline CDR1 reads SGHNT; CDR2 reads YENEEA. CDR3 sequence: CASSSGPGETQYF. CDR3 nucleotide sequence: TGTGCCAGCAGCTCCGGTCCGGGGGAGACCCAGTACTTC.

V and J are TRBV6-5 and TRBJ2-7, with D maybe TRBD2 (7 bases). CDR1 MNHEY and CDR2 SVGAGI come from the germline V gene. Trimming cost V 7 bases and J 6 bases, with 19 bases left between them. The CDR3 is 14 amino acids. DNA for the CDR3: TGTGCCAGCAATGGGGGGGCAGTAGGAGGCGAGCAGTACTTC. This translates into CASNGGAVGGEQYF.

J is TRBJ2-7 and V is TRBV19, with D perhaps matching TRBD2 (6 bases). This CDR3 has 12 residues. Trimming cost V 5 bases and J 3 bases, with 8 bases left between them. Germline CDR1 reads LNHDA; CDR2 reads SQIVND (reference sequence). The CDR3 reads CASSVSGYEQYF. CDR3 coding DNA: TGTGCCAGTAGTGTTAGCGGCTACGAGCAGTACTTC.

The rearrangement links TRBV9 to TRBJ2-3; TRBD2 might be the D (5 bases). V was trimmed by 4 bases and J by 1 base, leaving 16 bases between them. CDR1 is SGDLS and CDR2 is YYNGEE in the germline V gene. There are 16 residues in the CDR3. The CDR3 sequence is CASSWTGVAGTDTQYF. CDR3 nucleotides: TGTGCCAGCAGCTGGACTGGGGTTGCGGGCACAGATACGCAGTATTTT.

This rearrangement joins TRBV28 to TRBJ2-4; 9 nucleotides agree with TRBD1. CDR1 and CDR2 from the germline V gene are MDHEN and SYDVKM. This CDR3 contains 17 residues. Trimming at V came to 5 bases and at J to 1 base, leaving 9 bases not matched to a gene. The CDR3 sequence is CASSGGRDRAAKNIQYF. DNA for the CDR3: TGTGCCAGCAGTGGCGGAAGGGACAGGGCGGCCAAAAACATTCAGTACTTC.

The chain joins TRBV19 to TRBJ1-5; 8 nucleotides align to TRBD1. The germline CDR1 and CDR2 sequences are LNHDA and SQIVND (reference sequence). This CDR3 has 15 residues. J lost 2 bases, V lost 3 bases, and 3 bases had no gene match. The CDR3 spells CASSMAGQGNQPQHF. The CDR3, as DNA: TGTGCCAGTAGTATGGCGGGACAGGGCAATCAGCCCCAGCATTTT.

The CDR3 DNA follows: TGTGCCACCAGCAGAGGAGCGGGTACGCAGTATTTT. Amino acid sequence: CATSRGAGTQYF. V gene TRBV15 combines with J gene TRBJ2-3; tentatively, D is TRBD2 (6 bases). Germline V CDR1 and CDR2: LNHNV, YYDKDF (reference sequence). V was shortened by 1 base and J by 8 bases, with 7 bases between the two germline ends. The CDR3 runs to 12 residues.

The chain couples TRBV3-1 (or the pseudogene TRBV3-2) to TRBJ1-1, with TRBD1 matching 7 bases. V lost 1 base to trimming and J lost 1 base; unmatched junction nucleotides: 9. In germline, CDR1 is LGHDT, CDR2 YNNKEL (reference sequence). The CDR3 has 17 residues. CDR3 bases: TGTGCCAGCAGCCAAGGCCGCAGGGGGGAAAGGAACACTGAAGCTTTCTTT. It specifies CASSQGRRGERNTEAFF.

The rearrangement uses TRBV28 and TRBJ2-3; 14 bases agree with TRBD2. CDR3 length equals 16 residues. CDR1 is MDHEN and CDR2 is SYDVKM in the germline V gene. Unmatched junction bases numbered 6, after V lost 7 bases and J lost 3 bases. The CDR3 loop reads CASTGLAGVLTDTQYF. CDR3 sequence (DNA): TGTGCCAGCACGGGACTAGCGGGAGTTCTTACAGATACGCAGTATTTT.

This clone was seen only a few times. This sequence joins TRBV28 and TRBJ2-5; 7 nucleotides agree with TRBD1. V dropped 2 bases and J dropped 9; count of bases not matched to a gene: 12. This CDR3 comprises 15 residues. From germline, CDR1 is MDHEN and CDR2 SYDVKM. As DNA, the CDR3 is TGTGCCAGCAGTTTACCCTCGGTAGGGGGCGCGGCCCAGTACTTC. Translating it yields CASSLPSVGGAAQYF. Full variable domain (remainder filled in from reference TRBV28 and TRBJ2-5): DVKVTQSSRYLVKRTGEKVFLECVQDMDHENMFWYRQDPGLGLRLIYFSYDVKMKEKGDIPEGYSVSREKKERFSLILESASTNQTSMYLCASSLPSVGGAAQYFGPGTRLLVL.

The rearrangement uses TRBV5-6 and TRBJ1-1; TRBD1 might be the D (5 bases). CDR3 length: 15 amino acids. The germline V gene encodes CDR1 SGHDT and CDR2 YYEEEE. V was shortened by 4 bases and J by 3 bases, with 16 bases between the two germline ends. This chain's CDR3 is CASSRRGKGHTEAFF. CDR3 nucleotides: TGTGCCAGCAGCAGAAGGGGTAAGGGGCACACTGAAGCTTTCTTT.

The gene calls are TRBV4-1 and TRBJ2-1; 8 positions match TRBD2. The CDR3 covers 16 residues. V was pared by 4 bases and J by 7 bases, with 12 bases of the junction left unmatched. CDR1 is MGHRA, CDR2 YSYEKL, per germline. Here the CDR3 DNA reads TGCGCCAGCAGCCCACTAGCGGCCCCACGGGGGAATGAGCAGTTCTTC. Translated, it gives CASSPLAAPRGNEQFF.

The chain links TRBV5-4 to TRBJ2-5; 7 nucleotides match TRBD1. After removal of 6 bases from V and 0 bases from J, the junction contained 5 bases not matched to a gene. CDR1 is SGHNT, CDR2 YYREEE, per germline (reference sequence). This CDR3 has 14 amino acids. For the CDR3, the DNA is TGTGCCAGCACCCCCGACAGGGACCAAGAGACCCAGTACTTC. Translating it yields CASTPDRDQETQYF.

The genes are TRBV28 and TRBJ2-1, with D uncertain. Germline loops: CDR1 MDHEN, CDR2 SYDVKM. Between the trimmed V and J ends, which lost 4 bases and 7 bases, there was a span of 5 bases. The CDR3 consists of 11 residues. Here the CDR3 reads CASSSQNEQFF. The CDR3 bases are TGTGCCAGCAGTTCCCAGAATGAGCAGTTCTTC.

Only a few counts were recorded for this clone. Here the CDR3 reads CASTLGGGRSAFF. DNA of the CDR3: TGTGCCAGTACTCTCGGGGGGGGGCGATCAGCTTTCTTT. The chain recombines TRBV19 with TRBJ1-1; the D gene is possibly TRBD1 (6 bases). This CDR3 has 13 residues. The V end lost 7 bases, the J end lost 10 bases, and 19 bases lay between the germline ends. Germline assignment: CDR1 LNHDA and CDR2 SQIVND (reference sequence).

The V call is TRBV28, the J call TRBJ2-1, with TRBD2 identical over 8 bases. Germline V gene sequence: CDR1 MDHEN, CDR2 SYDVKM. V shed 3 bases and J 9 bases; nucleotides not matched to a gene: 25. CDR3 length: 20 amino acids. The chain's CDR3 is CASSLLCQTPKRENLLEQFF. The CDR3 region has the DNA TGTGCCAGCAGTTTGCTTTGCCAGACCCCTAAGCGGGAGAACTTGCTTGAGCAGTTCTTC.

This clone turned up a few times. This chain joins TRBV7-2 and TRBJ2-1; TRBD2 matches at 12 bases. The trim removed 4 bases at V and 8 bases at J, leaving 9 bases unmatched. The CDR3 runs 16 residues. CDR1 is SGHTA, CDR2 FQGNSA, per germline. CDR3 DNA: TGTGCCAGCAGCTCCCGGCGGCTAGCGGGAGGGGATGAGCAGTTCTTC. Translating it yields CASSSRRLAGGDEQFF.

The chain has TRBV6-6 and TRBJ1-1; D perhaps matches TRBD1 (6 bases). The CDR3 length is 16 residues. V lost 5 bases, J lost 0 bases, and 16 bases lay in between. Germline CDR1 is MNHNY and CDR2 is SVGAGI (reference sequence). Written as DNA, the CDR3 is TGTGCCAGCAGTCGACATAATACAGGGATGAACACTGAAGCTTTCTTT. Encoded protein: CASSRHNTGMNTEAFF.

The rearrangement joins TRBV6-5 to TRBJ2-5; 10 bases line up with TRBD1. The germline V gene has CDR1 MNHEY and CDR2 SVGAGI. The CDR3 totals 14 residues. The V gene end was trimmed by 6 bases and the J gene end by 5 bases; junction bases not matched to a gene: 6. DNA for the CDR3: TGTGCCAGCAGCACGGGACAGGGGAGGGAGACCCAGTACTTC. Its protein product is CASSTGQGRETQYF.

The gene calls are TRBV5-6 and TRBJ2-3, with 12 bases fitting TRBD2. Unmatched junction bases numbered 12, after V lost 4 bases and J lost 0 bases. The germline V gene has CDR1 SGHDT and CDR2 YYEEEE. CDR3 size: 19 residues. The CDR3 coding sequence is TGTGCCAGCAGCCGTCGGACTAGCGGGGTGGGGACTAGCACAGATACGCAGTATTTT. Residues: CASSRRTSGVGTSTDTQYF.

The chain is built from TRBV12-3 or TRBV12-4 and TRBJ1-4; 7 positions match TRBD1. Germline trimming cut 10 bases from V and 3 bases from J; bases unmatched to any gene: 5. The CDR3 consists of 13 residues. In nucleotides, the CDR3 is TGTGCCACCCGGGGGACAGCTAATGAAAAACTGTTTTTT. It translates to CATRGTANEKLFF.

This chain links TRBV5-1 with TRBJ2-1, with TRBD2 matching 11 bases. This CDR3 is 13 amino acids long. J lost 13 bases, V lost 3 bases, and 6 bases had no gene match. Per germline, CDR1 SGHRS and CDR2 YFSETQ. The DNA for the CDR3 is TGCGCCAGCAGCTCCCAACTAGCGGGAGACCAGTTCTTC. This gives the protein CASSSQLAGDQFF.

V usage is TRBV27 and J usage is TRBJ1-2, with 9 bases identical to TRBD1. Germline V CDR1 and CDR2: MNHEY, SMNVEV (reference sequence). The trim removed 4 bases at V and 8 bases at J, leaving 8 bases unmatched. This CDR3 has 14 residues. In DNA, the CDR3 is TGTGCCAGCAGTTCTAGGACAGGGGTAGGCGGCTACACCTTC. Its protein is CASSSRTGVGGYTF.

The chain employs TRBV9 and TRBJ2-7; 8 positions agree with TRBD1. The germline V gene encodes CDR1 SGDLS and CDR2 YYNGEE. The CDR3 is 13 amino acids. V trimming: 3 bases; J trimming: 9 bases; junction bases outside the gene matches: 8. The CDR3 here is CASSGQGLRRQYF. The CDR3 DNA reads TGTGCCAGCAGCGGACAGGGGTTGAGACGGCAGTACTTC.

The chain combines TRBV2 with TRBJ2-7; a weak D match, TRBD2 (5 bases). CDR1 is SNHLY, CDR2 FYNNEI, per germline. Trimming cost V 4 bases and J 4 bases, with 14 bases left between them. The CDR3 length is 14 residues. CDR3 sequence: CASSARGSGYEQYF. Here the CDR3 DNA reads TGTGCCAGCAGTGCTCGAGGGAGCGGTTACGAGCAGTACTTC.

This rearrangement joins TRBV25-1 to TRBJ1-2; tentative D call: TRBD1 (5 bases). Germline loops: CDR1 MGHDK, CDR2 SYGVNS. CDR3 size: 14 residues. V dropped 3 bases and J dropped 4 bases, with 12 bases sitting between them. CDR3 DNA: TGTGCCAGCAGTGACAGGGCGGGGTCCTATGGCTACACCTTC. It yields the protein CASSDRAGSYGYTF.

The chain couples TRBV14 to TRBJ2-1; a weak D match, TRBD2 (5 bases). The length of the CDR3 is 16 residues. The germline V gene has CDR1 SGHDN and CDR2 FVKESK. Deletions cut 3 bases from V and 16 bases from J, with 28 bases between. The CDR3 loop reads CASSHETRMAGATSFF. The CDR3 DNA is TGTGCCAGCAGCCATGAAACCCGAATGGCGGGTGCAACAAGTTTCTTC.

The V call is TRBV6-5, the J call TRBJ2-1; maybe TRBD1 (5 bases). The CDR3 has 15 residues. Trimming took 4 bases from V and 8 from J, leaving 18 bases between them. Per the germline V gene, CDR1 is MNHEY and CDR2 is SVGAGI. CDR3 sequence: CASSSGGAGEDEQFF. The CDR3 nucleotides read TGTGCCAGCAGTTCCGGTGGGGCAGGTGAAGATGAGCAGTTCTTC.